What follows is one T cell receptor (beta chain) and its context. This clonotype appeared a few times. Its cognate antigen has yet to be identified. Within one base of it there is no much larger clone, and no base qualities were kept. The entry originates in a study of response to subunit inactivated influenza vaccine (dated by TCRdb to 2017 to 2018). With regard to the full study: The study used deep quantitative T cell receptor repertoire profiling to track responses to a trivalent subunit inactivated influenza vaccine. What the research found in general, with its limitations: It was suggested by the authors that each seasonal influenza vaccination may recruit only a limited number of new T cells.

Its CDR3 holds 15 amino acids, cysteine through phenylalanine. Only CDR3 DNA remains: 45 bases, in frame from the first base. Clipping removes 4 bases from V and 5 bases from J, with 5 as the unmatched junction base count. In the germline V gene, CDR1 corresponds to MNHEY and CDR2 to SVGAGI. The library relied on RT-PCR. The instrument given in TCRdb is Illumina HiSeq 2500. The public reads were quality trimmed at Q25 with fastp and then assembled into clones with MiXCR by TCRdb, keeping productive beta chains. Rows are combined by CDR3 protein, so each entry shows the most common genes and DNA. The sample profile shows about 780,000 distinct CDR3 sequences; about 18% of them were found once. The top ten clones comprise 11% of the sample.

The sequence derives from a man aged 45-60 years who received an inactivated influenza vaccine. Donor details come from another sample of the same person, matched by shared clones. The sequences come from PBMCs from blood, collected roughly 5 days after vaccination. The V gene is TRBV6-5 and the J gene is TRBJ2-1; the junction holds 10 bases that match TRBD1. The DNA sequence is TGTGCCAGCAGTTTAAGACAGGGGGCAGACAATGAGCAGTTCTTC. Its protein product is CASSLRQGADNEQFF.